This T cell receptor (beta chain) was identified in a study of T cell changes during pregnancy in multiple sclerosis. CDR1 SNHLY and CDR2 FYNNEI come from the germline V gene. The CDR3 loop spans 13 amino acids. The V gene lost 1 base and the J gene lost 4 bases, with 7 bases spanning the gap. Some clones are missing from TCRdb's copy, which holds only in-frame ones; the method was immunoSEQ multiplex PCR. The data show 50,000 to 60,000 clones, roughly 90% seen once. This sequence joins TRBV2 and TRBJ1-2, with D hard to call. The material was CD4+ T cells from peripheral blood mononuclear cells, obtained after pregnancy. The sequence was collected from a female donor in good health, enrolled as a control in a pregnancy study. The CDR3 DNA reads TGTGCCAGCAGTGAAGTACGTAGCTATGGCTACACCTTC. This encodes CASSEVRSYGYTF.